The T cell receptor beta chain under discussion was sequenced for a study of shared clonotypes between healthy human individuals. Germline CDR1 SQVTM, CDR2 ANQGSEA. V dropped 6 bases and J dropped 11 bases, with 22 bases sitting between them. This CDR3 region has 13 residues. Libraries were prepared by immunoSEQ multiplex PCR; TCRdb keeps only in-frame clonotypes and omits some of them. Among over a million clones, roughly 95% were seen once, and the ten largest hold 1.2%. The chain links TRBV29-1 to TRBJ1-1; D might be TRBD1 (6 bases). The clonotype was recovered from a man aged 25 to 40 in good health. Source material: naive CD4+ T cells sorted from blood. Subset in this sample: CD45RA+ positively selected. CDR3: CSVAPGGGAVAFF. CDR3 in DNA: TGCAGCGTAGCCCCCGGAGGGGGTGCGGTCGCTTTCTTT. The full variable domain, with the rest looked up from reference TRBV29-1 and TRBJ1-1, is SAVISQKPSRDICQRGTSLTIQCQVDSQVTMMFWYRQQPGQSLTLIATANQGSEATYESGFVIDKFPISRPNLTFSTLTVSNMSPEDSSIYLCSVAPGGGAVAFFGQGTRLTVV.